The sequence of this T cell receptor beta chain was determined in a study of shared clonotypes between healthy human individuals (dated by TCRdb to about 2020). Background for the entire study: Two women and three men aged 18 to 49 years were included in the cohort. For each donor, three plates each were used for CD4 naive and CD4 memory, two plates were used for CD8 naive, and one plate was used for CD8 memory. Blood TCR repertoires of roughly five healthy adults were deeply sequenced to estimate repertoire size and the extent of clonotype sharing between individuals. To increase sequencing depth and limit assay-specific biases, TCR repertoire library preparation and sequencing were carried out by different laboratories using diverse techniques. Leukapheresis yielded between about 0.94 and 8.9 billion PBMCs per donor.

CD8 naive samples consisted of CD45RO-negative cells that were positively selected for CCR7, yielding a CD45RA+CCR7+ population without TemRA cells. The donors were healthy, HIV-negative adults who had no recently reported acute infections or vaccinations. Only Caucasian adults living in Nashville, Tennessee, USA were represented among the donors. Blood was obtained by leukapheresis, after which PBMCs were separated by Ficoll-Histopaque density gradient centrifugation and cryopreserved in liquid nitrogen vapor phase. Analytical flow cytometry was used to check the purity and quantity of each magnetically sorted T cell population. From each sorted fraction, genomic DNA was isolated and quantified by UV absorbance on a Nanodrop 2000c. Remarks on this clone: Its antigen remains undetermined. No quality values exist for individual bases; no much larger clone is one base distant.

Using the deep immunoSEQ assay, multiplex PCR amplified TCR CDR3 regions from genomic DNA. Extracted genomic DNA from each cell subset was spread evenly across all wells of several immunoSEQ 96-well plates, with each plate serving as a replicate. For sorted subsets, around 200 ng genomic DNA, equal to 30,000 or so T cell genomes, was loaded into each replicate PCR. Purified libraries were measured with a Qubit 3.0 fluorometer, size-checked on a Bioanalyzer 2100, and measured again with the KAPA Library Quantification kit. A separate single-read 150-cycle Illumina NextSeq 550 flow cell was used to sequence each immunoSEQ 96-well plate. Turning to the authors' computational methods: The immunoSEQ output contained only junctional sequences without quality scores, so filtering could not match that applied to full-length reads. To assign V/J genes and CDR3, sequences were annotated against IMGT germline references using PyIR, a Python wrapper for IgBLAST v1.9. Any read was removed if the V/J assignment was weak (E-value above 1e-6), the CDR3 was missing, or the read contained stop codons, out-of-frame junctions, or ambiguous translated residues. V3J clonotypes were defined as sequences sharing the same inferred V gene, J gene, and CDR3 amino acid sequence. To compute the percentage overlap between repertoires, the number of shared unique clonotypes was divided by the size of the smaller repertoire. Richness of each repertoire was evaluated using RTK rarefaction, the Chao1 estimator, and Recon v2.1 estimates of unobserved clonotypes. For all TCRbeta clonotypes obtained by the gDNA method from a few donors, generation probabilities were computed with OLGA. TCRdb took this table from immuneACCESS and kept in-frame rearrangements with V and J called. Such tables lack part of the clones; where checked against another copy, unresolved V genes explain under half of the gap, and the rest is unexplained. D and trimming come from the DNA, and the V and J calls and clone size come from that table. Here the sample has some 600,000 clones; about 95% occur a single time. The ten largest clonotypes hold approximately 0.1% of the sample.

What the work shows at the level of the full study, not this receptor alone: Even with the large sequencing depth, rarefaction of the sorted-subset datasets indicated that sequencing was incomplete. Sampling was restricted to blood, and TCR repertoires in tissues likely differ from the TCR repertoires found in blood. Sharing across a handful of donors was observed for approximately 4.6% of naive CD4, over 3% of naive CD8, around 2.5% of memory CD4, and over 0.3% of memory CD8 clonotypes. Naive subsets generally had larger estimated clonotype richness than memory subsets. Pairwise subsampling indicated that sequencing depth was expected to affect the degree of clonotype sharing among donors. Because the study included a small number of donors, the genetic and exposure-history diversity represented was limited. Compared with non-shared clonotypes, clonotypes shared by all four sorted-subset donors had higher generation probabilities.

The sample taken for sequencing was naive CD8+ T cells sorted from blood. This sample's cell subset or site label indicates: CD45RA+CCR7+. The TCR was taken from a woman under 40 in good health.

The CDR3 in this case is CASSLAPGQGTTGELFF. The DNA sequence is given as TGTGCCAGCAGCTTAGCGCCGGGACAGGGCACCACCGGGGAGCTGTTTTTT. The chain uses TRBV7-9 and TRBJ2-2; TRBD1 aligns with 9 central bases. V trim: 0 bases; J trim: 4 bases; unmatched bases: 6. CDR1 and CDR2 (SEHNR, FQNEAQ) derive from the germline V gene (reference sequence). From the cysteine up to the phenylalanine, the CDR3 has a length of 17 residues. Kept here is only the CDR3 DNA, which spans 51 bases and is read in frame from base 1.